This is a list of T cell receptor beta chains from one sample in a study of control samples from healthy donors and cancer patients. The assay was immunoSEQ multiplex PCR, and TCRdb's table has in-frame clones only and misses some. The sample has 170,000 or so clones, approximately 92% seen once; the top ten hold almost 1.5%. Sequenced material: blood. These receptors were taken from a man aged 18 to 30 in good health. Each CDR3 is given with its conserved first and last residue. The D gene is left open where the match is weak.

v_gene	j_gene	d_gene	CDR3aa
TRBV6-5	TRBJ2-1	.	CASSVVGNEQFF
TRBV6-1	TRBJ2-1	.	CASSEQPTYNEQFF
TRBV2	TRBJ1-1	.	CASLQGSTAFF
TRBV4-2	TRBJ1-2	TRBD1	CASSDRGYGYTF
TRBV6-5	TRBJ1-1	.	CASSYSGGGRYTEAFF
TRBV2	TRBJ1-2	.	CASPLGSFGYTF
TRBV9	TRBJ2-2	TRBD1	CASSHWGQGYGSGSGGELFF
TRBV6-6	TRBJ2-3	.	CASSYSARGTDTQYF
TRBV24-1	TRBJ2-2	TRBD2	CATSDATSGATGELFF
TRBV6-5	TRBJ2-7	TRBD1	CASSPRDRGLYEQYF
TRBV28	TRBJ1-2	.	CASSLGGALNYGYTF
TRBV6-1	TRBJ1-5	.	CASSEGSNQPQHF
TRBV10-3	TRBJ2-1	TRBD2	CAITGGVSSYNEQFF
TRBV10-3	TRBJ2-7	TRBD1	CAISDSGQGGEQYF
TRBV29-1	TRBJ1-2	.	CSVDLGQGSYGYTF
TRBV7-3	TRBJ1-1	.	CASSRGGGGTEAFF
TRBV7-2	TRBJ2-7	.	CASSFDVEAIYEQYF
TRBV5-1	TRBJ1-1	.	CASSLVSGRSEAFF
TRBV9	TRBJ2-1	TRBD2	CASSAISGGAYEQFF
TRBV11-2	TRBJ2-3	.	CASSLVAGFTDTQYF
TRBV28	TRBJ1-1	TRBD1	CASNLADRVPSEAFF
TRBV12-5	TRBJ2-1	TRBD1	CASGSPRDRAGDEQFF
TRBV30	TRBJ2-2	.	CAWERGINTGELFF
TRBV5-5	TRBJ2-7	.	CASSLGTPRSSYEQYF
TRBV7-8	TRBJ2-1	TRBD1	CASSHRTGPYNEQFF
TRBV11-2	TRBJ2-1	.	CASSHPGGEQFF
TRBV11-3	TRBJ2-3	TRBD2	CASSLGTSGRTDTQYF
TRBV5-1	TRBJ2-4	.	CASSDEHGNIQYF
TRBV11-2	TRBJ1-3	TRBD1	CASSLGRGTGNTIYF